The next 23 T cell receptor beta chains were all read from a single sample in a study of Graves' ophthalmopathy and Graves' hyperthyroidism. As the template, RNA transcripts were used to amplify TCR beta CDR3 regions. The workflow started with a first-round RT-PCR run with HTBI primers and then moved on to a second-round multiplex PCR. Using its own MiXCR run on the multiplex PCR reads, TCRdb lists one record per CDR3 protein. The table has 300,000 to 500,000 distinct CDR3 sequences, about 16% seen once; the top ten hold approximately 7%. The sequenced sample consisted of peripheral blood. Receptors were obtained from a woman younger than 30 with stable Graves' hyperthyroidism.

This clonotype was seen at least ten times. The V and J genes are TRBV28 and TRBJ1-2, with D possibly TRBD1 on 6 matching bases. Trimming shortened V by 2 bases and J by 8 bases, and 27 bases separated the two germline ends. The germline V gene encodes CDR1 MDHEN and CDR2 SYDVKM. The CDR3 length is 18 residues. CDR3: CASSLTLLTGRDGGGYTF. The CDR3 region has the DNA TGTGCCAGCAGTTTAACCCTCCTCACAGGGAGGGACGGGGGCGGCTACACCTTC.

Ten or more counts support this clonotype. At one boundary the junction diverges from the germline segment, which might be a read error. The V gene is TRBV2, the J gene TRBJ2-7, with TRBD1 matching over 8 bases. The CDR3 length is 11 residues. From germline, CDR1 is SNHLY and CDR2 FYNNEI. The CDR3 DNA follows: TGTGCCAGCAGTGTGGACAGGGTAATACACTTC. Amino acids: CASSVDRVIHF.

This clonotype was counted many times. The V and J genes are TRBV6-2 or TRBV6-3 and TRBJ2-7, with 9 bases fitting TRBD2. Trimming removed 5 bases from V and 2 bases from J; junction bases left unmatched: 10. Germline assignment: CDR1 MNHEY and CDR2 SVGEGT. This CDR3 contains 16 residues. As DNA, the CDR3 is TGTGCCAGCAGTACATCGTCGACTAGCGGTACCTACGAGCAGTACTTC. It specifies CASSTSSTSGTYEQYF.

This clonotype was counted ten times or more. This chain uses TRBV27 with TRBJ2-5, with 14 bases that match TRBD2. The CDR3 extends over 17 amino acids. V gave up 3 bases and J gave up 1 base; unmatched junction bases: 4. The germline V gene encodes CDR1 MNHEY and CDR2 SMNVEV (reference sequence). The CDR3 region is CASSFRTSGGSQETQYF. CDR3 nucleotides: TGTGCCAGCAGTTTCAGGACTAGCGGGGGGTCCCAAGAGACCCAGTACTTC.

This clonotype was seen ten or more times. This sequence joins TRBV6-1 and TRBJ1-1, with no clear D. V was clipped by 10 bases and J by 4 bases, with 22 bases between them. The CDR3 totals 15 residues. Germline CDR1 and CDR2: MNHNS and SASEGT. The CDR3 coding sequence is TGTGCCACCTCCAGGAGCGTCGGAATAGGCACTGAAGCTTTCTTT. It specifies CATSRSVGIGTEAFF.

This clonotype was counted a few times. The chain combines TRBV18 with TRBJ1-3; 7 nucleotides match TRBD1. The CDR3 length is 14 residues. Per germline, CDR1 KGHSH and CDR2 LQKENI. J gave up 4 bases and V 3 bases, and 3 bases lay outside the gene matches. The CDR3: CASSPTGKGNTIYF. In nucleotides, the CDR3 is TGTGCCAGCTCACCGACAGGGAAAGGAAACACCATATATTTT.

A note on this clonotype: A much larger clone lies one base from this, so it may be a read error. The chain has TRBV7-3 and TRBJ2-2, with D unclear. CDR1 and CDR2 from the germline V gene are SGHTA and FQGTGA. CDR3 length: 16 amino acids. Trimming removed 2 bases from V and 6 bases from J, with 16 bases in between. CDR3 loop: CASSLGRKINAGELFF. DNA for the CDR3: TGTGCCAGCAGCTTAGGACGAAAAATCAACGCCGGGGAGCTGTTTTTT.

The genes are TRBV12-3 or TRBV12-4 and TRBJ2-2; no definite D call. The CDR3 runs 15 residues. Between the trimmed V and J ends, which lost 6 bases and 4 bases, there was a span of 15 bases. The CDR3 DNA sequence: TGTGCCAGCAGCCGCACTGAAGGGTCCACCGGGGAGCTGTTTTTT. It translates to CASSRTEGSTGELFF.

In its sample, this clonotype was seen many times. The V and J genes are TRBV20-1 and TRBJ2-7; a possible D gene is TRBD2 (6 bases). Germline-derived CDR1 and CDR2 are DFQATT and SNEGSKA (reference sequence). The germline V and J ends were trimmed by 5 bases and 0 bases, with 11 bases remaining between them. The CDR3 extends over 13 amino acids. DNA of the CDR3: TGCAGTGCTCCCCTAGCGCCCTCCTACGAGCAGTACTTC. Translation gives CSAPLAPSYEQYF.

This clonotype was detected ten times or more. The V and J genes are TRBV19 and TRBJ1-6; no reliable D call. Germline lookup yields CDR1 LNHDA and CDR2 SQIVND (reference sequence). The CDR3 sequence is 14 residues long. V shed 5 bases and J shed 7 bases, with 12 bases lying between them. CDR3 loop: CASSFLAENSPLHF. The CDR3 nucleotides are TGTGCCAGTAGTTTCCTGGCGGAGAATTCACCCCTCCACTTT.

The genes are TRBV7-3 and TRBJ2-5; tentatively, D is TRBD1 (5 bases). Germline CDR1 and CDR2: SGHTA and FQGTGA. The CDR3 runs to 13 residues. The germline V and J ends were trimmed by 8 bases and 2 bases, with 12 bases remaining between them. CDR3 DNA sequence: TGTGCCAGCGGGCAGGGCCCGCAAGAGACCCAGTACTTC. The encoded protein is CASGQGPQETQYF.

In its sample, this clonotype was seen many times. The chain joins TRBV6-2 or TRBV6-3 to TRBJ2-7, with TRBD2 matching 7 bases. V lost 2 bases and J lost 1; bases outside the gene matches: 11. The CDR3 is 17 amino acids. Germline-derived CDR1 and CDR2 are MNHEY and SVGEGT. The CDR3 DNA sequence: TGTGCCAGCAGTTACGGTCCAAGCGGGGTAGGGTCCTACGAGCAGTACTTC. This codes for CASSYGPSGVGSYEQYF.

This clonotype occurred many times. The chain carries TRBV19 and TRBJ2-5; maybe TRBD1 (5 bases). The CDR3 sequence is 11 residues long. CDR1 and CDR2 (germline): LNHDA, SQIVND (reference sequence). The V end lost 3 bases, the J end lost 8 bases, and 7 bases lay between the germline ends. CDR3 bases: TGTGCCAGTAGTATCGACAGAACCCAGTACTTC. Amino acid sequence: CASSIDRTQYF.

This clonotype has more than one count but fewer than ten. The chain joins TRBV18 to TRBJ2-5, with TRBD1 matching 7 bases. Germline trimming cut 3 bases from V and 3 bases from J; bases unmatched to any gene: 7. The CDR3 contains 15 residues. Germline V lookup: CDR1 KGHSH, CDR2 LQKENI. Written as DNA, the CDR3 is TGTGCCAGCTCACCGCCCGGGACAGCTGAAGAGACCCAGTACTTC. Translation gives CASSPPGTAEETQYF.

This clonotype was counted many times. The chain couples TRBV12-3 or TRBV12-4 to TRBJ1-5, with D possibly matching TRBD1 (6 bases). The CDR3 runs to 18 residues. V lost 5 bases to trimming and J lost 2 bases, with 22 bases between them. The CDR3 nucleotides are TGTGCCAGCAGTCCACACACCTTACAGGGATGGGGCAATCAGCCCCAGCATTTT. Residues: CASSPHTLQGWGNQPQHF.

This clonotype came up many times. The chain uses TRBV20-1 and TRBJ1-5; D is possibly TRBD1 (5 bases). This CDR3 spans 13 amino acids. V dropped 1 base and J dropped 3 bases, with 7 bases sitting between them. Germline CDR1 is DFQATT and CDR2 is SNEGSKA (reference sequence). The CDR3 spells CSARAGFNQPQHF. CDR3 nucleotide sequence: TGCAGTGCTAGAGCAGGGTTCAATCAGCCCCAGCATTTT.

The table lists this clonotype with many counts. The chain combines TRBV28 with TRBJ1-2, with TRBD1 identical over 7 bases. Looked up from germline, CDR1 is MDHEN and CDR2 is SYDVKM. This CDR3 has 13 amino acids. V shed 3 bases, J shed 9 bases, and the junction held 7 bases outside the gene matches. Here the CDR3 reads CASSLGDRSRYTF. CDR3 nucleotides: TGTGCCAGCAGTTTGGGGGACAGATCGCGCTACACCTTC.

This clonotype appeared many times. The chain recombines TRBV15 with TRBJ2-5, with TRBD1 matching 10 bases. The CDR3 sequence is 14 residues long. The V gene end was trimmed by 5 bases and the J gene end by 5 bases; junction bases not matched to a gene: 5. The germline CDR1 and CDR2 sequences are LNHNV and YYDKDF (reference sequence). CDR3 amino acids: CATSGDRGWETQYF. Written as DNA, the CDR3 is TGTGCCACCAGCGGGGACAGGGGATGGGAGACCCAGTACTTC.

This clonotype was detected ten times or more. The V call is TRBV7-2, the J call TRBJ2-5, with 13 bases identical to TRBD2. The CDR3 has 16 amino acids. Trimming removed 5 bases from V and 4 bases from J; junction bases left unmatched: 7. CDR1 and CDR2 from the germline V gene are SGHTA and FQGNSA. In DNA, the CDR3 is TGTGCCAGCAGCCACCGACTAGCGGGGGGTGGAGAGACCCAGTACTTC. Its protein is CASSHRLAGGGETQYF.

This clonotype was detected many times. This rearrangement joins TRBV7-2 to TRBJ1-1; unclear D gene. CDR3 size: 14 residues. V lost 1 base and J lost 6, with 12 bases in between. CDR1 and CDR2 (germline): SGHTA, FQGNSA. Here the CDR3 reads CASSLVGAWAEAFF. The CDR3 DNA sequence: TGTGCCAGCAGCTTAGTGGGAGCGTGGGCTGAAGCTTTCTTT.

CDR3 amino acids: CSARGESPLHF. The CDR3 region has the DNA TGCAGTGCTAGAGGGGAATCACCCCTCCACTTT. The genes are TRBV20-1 and TRBJ1-6; D not certain. The CDR3 extends over 11 amino acids. V was cut by 1 base and J by 10 bases, with 5 bases left in between. CDR1 and CDR2 (germline): DFQATT, SNEGSKA (reference sequence).

This clonotype was recorded many times. V gene TRBV20-1 combines with J gene TRBJ1-1; 8 nucleotides line up with TRBD1. The germline gives CDR1 DFQATT, CDR2 SNEGSKA (reference sequence). This CDR3 comprises 16 residues. V trimming: 1 base; J trimming: 3 bases; junction bases outside the gene matches: 10. The CDR3 DNA sequence: TGCAGTGCTAGAGTCGGCAGGGGGCGCGGATACACTGAAGCTTTCTTT. This sequence encodes CSARVGRGRGYTEAFF.

V usage is TRBV7-8 and J usage is TRBJ1-6; D is perhaps TRBD1 (6 bases). Germline values: CDR1 SGHVS, CDR2 FQNEAQ. This CDR3 is 17 amino acids long. Trimming pared 2 bases from V and 0 bases from J, leaving 11 bases between. CDR3 residues: CASSLRGQGSYNSPLHF. CDR3 DNA sequence: TGTGCCAGCAGCTTACGGGGGCAGGGCTCCTATAATTCACCCCTCCACTTT. The whole variable domain, filled in from reference TRBV7-8 and TRBJ1-6, reads GAGVSQSPRYKVAKRGQDVALRCDPISGHVSLFWYQQALGQGPEFLTYFQNEAQLDKSGLPSDRFFAERPEGSVSTLKIQRTQQEDSAVYLCASSLRGQGSYNSPLHFGNGTRLTVT.